These T cell receptor beta chains were read from a single sample in a study of T cells after yellow fever vaccination. TCRdb ran MiXCR on the 5' RACE reads and lists one entry per CDR3 protein. This table has about 230,000 distinct CDR3 sequences, approximately 6.8% appearing once. Sequencing used CD4+ T cells sorted from PBMCs, obtained on the day of the yellow fever booster vaccination. These receptor sequences come from a man younger than 45 who received the YFV17D yellow fever vaccine. The CDR3 runs from the conserved cysteine through the conserved F or W. D genes are given only for firm matches. Size values are once, few and many counts, or a class for expanded clones, and some rows have none.

d_call	clone_size	v_call	j_call	cdr3_length	cdr3_nt	cdr3_aa
NA	NA	TRBV20-1	TRBJ2-4	17	TGCAGTGCTAGAAGGGTGGAGGGCCACCCCGCCAAAAACATTCAGTACTTC	CSARRVEGHPAKNIQYF
NA	NA	TRBV27	TRBJ2-5	8	TGTGCCGCCCACTCCCAGTACTTC	CAAHSQYF
NA	NA	TRBV20-1	TRBJ2-1	12	TGCAGTGCTAGTGAGGTTGGAGATGAGCAGTTCTTC	CSASEVGDEQFF
TRBD1	NA	TRBV30	TRBJ1-5	15	TGTGCCTGGAGTTATCCAGGGGGCTGGAATCAGCCCCAGCATTTT	CAWSYPGGWNQPQHF
NA	many	TRBV4-2	TRBJ2-1	13	TGTGCCAGCAGCCAATCACCCGGGACGGAGCAGTTCTTC	CASSQSPGTEQFF
NA	few	TRBV29-1	TRBJ2-3	15	TGCAGCGTGGACCTAGCGGAGAGGGGGGCAGATACGCAGTATTTT	CSVDLAERGADTQYF
NA	many	TRBV15	TRBJ2-3	13	TGTGCCACCAGCAGAGATGTGGGAGATACGCAGTATTTT	CATSRDVGDTQYF
TRBD1	NA	TRBV10-3	TRBJ1-1	12	TGTGCCACCGGACAGGGAGAAAGTGAAGCTTTCTTT	CATGQGESEAFF
TRBD2	many	TRBV5-1	TRBJ2-2	15	TGCGCCAGCAGCTGGTCGGGGGGAAACACCGGGGAGCTGTTTTTT	CASSWSGGNTGELFF
TRBD2	many	TRBV3-1	TRBJ2-4	16	TGTGCCAGCAGCCTCCCCTCGACTAGCGGGAAGGACATTCAGTACTTC	CASSLPSTSGKDIQYF
TRBD1	many	TRBV5-1	TRBJ2-7	12	TGCGCCAGCAGTTGGGACAGGGACGAGCAGTACTTC	CASSWDRDEQYF
TRBD2	few	TRBV10-1	TRBJ2-1	15	TGCGCCAGCAGTAAGGTAGCGGGGGGGCGCAATGAGCAGTTCTTC	CASSKVAGGRNEQFF
TRBD1	NA	TRBV2	TRBJ1-5	16	TGTGCCAGCAGTCCGACAGGGTTGGTCGCCAAGCAGCCCCAGCATTTT	CASSPTGLVAKQPQHF
NA	few	TRBV7-9	TRBJ2-5	14	TGTGCCAGCAGCCCGGGAGTTTCTGAGGAGACCCAGTACTTC	CASSPGVSEETQYF
NA	many	TRBV9	TRBJ2-5	13	TGTGCCAGCAGCGTAGATGGCCGGGAGACCCAGTACTTC	CASSVDGRETQYF
TRBD1	many	TRBV20-1	TRBJ2-5	14	TGCAGTGCTGGGGACAGGGGGTTCCAAGAGACCCAGTACTTC	CSAGDRGFQETQYF
NA	few	TRBV29-1	TRBJ2-7	14	TGCAGCGTTGAAGAGCGTCGGGGTACCTACGAGCAGTACTTC	CSVEERRGTYEQYF
NA	many	TRBV20-1	TRBJ2-7	13	TGCAGTGTCCGCTCCCGGGCTGCCTACGAGCAGTACTTC	CSVRSRAAYEQYF
NA	many	TRBV23-1	TRBJ2-1	14	TGCGCCAGCAGCCAGGGACCCGGGATGGATGAGCAGTTCTTC	CASSQGPGMDEQFF
NA	NA	TRBV29-1	TRBJ2-3	16	TGCAGCGTTGAAGATCGGGCCCTTCCATGGGCAGATACGCAGTATTTT	CSVEDRALPWADTQYF
NA	NA	TRBV7-2	TRBJ2-7	15	TGTGCCAGCAGCCCCGCTAGCGATGGTTCCTACGAGCAGTACTTC	CASSPASDGSYEQYF
NA	many	TRBV12-3/TRBV12-4	TRBJ2-5	13	TGTGCCAGCCTTCGGGGGACGGGAGAGACCCAGTACTTC	CASLRGTGETQYF
TRBD1	many	TRBV20-1	TRBJ2-5	11	TGCAGTGCTAACAGGGGGGAGACCCAGTACTTC	CSANRGETQYF
NA	few	TRBV11-2	TRBJ1-4	18	TGTGCCAGCAGCCCCCTACGACGTCTATCTGCAACTAATGAAAAACTGTTTTTT	CASSPLRRLSATNEKLFF
NA	many	TRBV7-8	TRBJ2-5	15	TGTGCCAGCAGCTTTGGGACAACCCTACAAGAGACCCAGTACTTC	CASSFGTTLQETQYF
TRBD1	NA	TRBV20-1	TRBJ1-1	13	TGCAGTGCTAGGGGGACAGGGAACACTGAAGCTTTCTTT	CSARGTGNTEAFF
NA	few	TRBV7-2	TRBJ2-5	14	TGTGCCAGCAGCCCTCCGACGACCGGGGAGACCCAGTACTTC	CASSPPTTGETQYF
NA	few	TRBV5-1	TRBJ1-6	11	TGCGCCAGCAGCCTACTTTCACCCCTCCACTTT	CASSLLSPLHF
TRBD2	many	TRBV20-1	TRBJ2-4	14	TGCAGTGCATGGACTAGCGGGAGAGTTAACATTCAGTACTTC	CSAWTSGRVNIQYF
NA	many	TRBV29-1	TRBJ2-2	13	TGCAGCGCTGGACTGGCCCACACCGGGGAGCTGTTTTTT	CSAGLAHTGELFF
NA	many	TRBV25-1	TRBJ2-3	13	TGTGCCAGCAGTGACCTCCCCGGGGGTCCGCAGTATTTT	CASSDLPGGPQYF
NA	few	TRBV18	TRBJ1-1	15	TGTGCCAGCTCACCAGTTGCAGGGTCCAACACTGAAGCTTTCTTT	CASSPVAGSNTEAFF
NA	many	TRBV20-1	TRBJ2-3	14	TGCAGTGCTAGAGAATCCTCCTATTCAGATACGCAGTATTTT	CSARESSYSDTQYF
NA	NA	TRBV5-4	TRBJ1-2	14	TGTGCCAGCAGCTTGAACCTGGAGCCCTATGGCTACACCTTC	CASSLNLEPYGYTF
NA	NA	TRBV7-9	TRBJ2-3	14	TGTGCCAGCAGCTTTAGCACCCCCGGGGATACGCAGTATTTT	CASSFSTPGDTQYF
NA	many	TRBV11-1	TRBJ2-3	14	TGTGCCAGCAGCTATTACAGGGACACAGATACGCAGTATTTT	CASSYYRDTDTQYF
NA	NA	TRBV30	TRBJ2-6	15	TGTGCCTGGAGTTGGAGGGGCGCTGGGGCCAACGTCCTGACTTTC	CAWSWRGAGANVLTF
NA	NA	TRBV12-3/TRBV12-4	TRBJ2-6	19	TGTGCCAGCAGTTTACCTCTAGGCAGGGGGGTCTCTGGGGCCAACGTCCTGACTTTC	CASSLPLGRGVSGANVLTF
NA	many	TRBV20-1	TRBJ2-2	15	TGCAGTGCTTTGAGCCGGGACTTTTACACCGGGGAGCTGTTTTTT	CSALSRDFYTGELFF
TRBD2	NA	TRBV2	TRBJ2-1	15	TGTGCCAGCAGGGGCCTCGGGCTAGCGGCCAATGAGCAGTTCTTC	CASRGLGLAANEQFF
NA	NA	TRBV7-2	TRBJ1-6	14	TGTGCCAGCAGCCCTTACGCCTATAATTCACCCCTCCACTTT	CASSPYAYNSPLHF
TRBD1	few	TRBV10-3	TRBJ2-5	14	TGTGCCATCAGCCAGGACAGGGGCTGGGGGACCCAGTACTTC	CAISQDRGWGTQYF
NA	few	TRBV12-3/TRBV12-4	TRBJ2-7	15	TGTGCCAGCAGTCTCCCTCCGGGACAAACCTACGAGCAGTACTTC	CASSLPPGQTYEQYF
NA	NA	TRBV7-9	TRBJ2-7	12	TGTTCCAGCAGCTTATCAGGCTACGAGCAGTACTTC	CSSSLSGYEQYF
NA	many	TRBV12-3/TRBV12-4	TRBJ2-1	11	TGTGCCAGCAGTTACCTTTATGAGCAGTTCTTC	CASSYLYEQFF
NA	NA	TRBV6-1	TRBJ2-3	14	TGTGCCAGCAGTGTCCAGGCTAGCACAGATACGCAGTATTTT	CASSVQASTDTQYF
NA	NA	TRBV5-4	TRBJ2-2	15	TGTGCCAGCAGCCCCCAGTTAGGGTATACCGGGGAGCTGTTTTTT	CASSPQLGYTGELFF
NA	NA	TRBV5-4	TRBJ2-6	15	TGTGCCAGCAGCATTCACACCTCTGGGGCCAACGTCCTGACTTTC	CASSIHTSGANVLTF